The 30 T cell receptor beta chains reported below all come from one sample, sequenced in a study of follicular helper T cells after annual influenza vaccination. Time point indicated: 2014-2015 season, 7 days after vaccination. Data came from immunoSEQ multiplex PCR; TCRdb stores just in-frame clones and leaves some out. Among about 7,800 clones, over 65% were seen once, and the ten largest hold about 2%. The sample was CXCR5+ CD38- circulating T follicular helper cells from blood, taken 7 days after influenza vaccination. As for subset: circulating Tfh, non-naive CD4+CXCR5+PD-1+ (ICOS+CD38+ or ICOS-CD38-). The receptors originated from an adult who received the influenza vaccine.

CDR3 residues: CASRRRDRVSAEAFF. For the CDR3, the DNA is TGTGCCAGCAGGCGACGGGACAGGGTCTCGGCTGAAGCTTTCTTT. This sequence joins TRBV28 and TRBJ1-1, with TRBD1 identical over 9 bases. CDR1 and CDR2 from the germline V gene are MDHEN and SYDVKM. This CDR3 has 15 residues. Trimming cost V 6 bases and J 6 bases; bases outside gene matches: 11.

The chain uses TRBV6-4 and TRBJ2-2, with a tentative D call TRBD1 (5 bases). The V and J ends lost 7 bases and 4 bases respectively, with 25 bases between them. Germline values: CDR1 MRHNA, CDR2 SNTAGT. The CDR3 contains 18 residues. Here the CDR3 reads CASIQGSGYFGGTGELFF. CDR3 nucleotides: TGTGCCAGCATTCAGGGTTCAGGCTACTTCGGTGGCACCGGGGAGCTGTTTTTT.

This rearrangement joins TRBV28 to TRBJ1-2; 8 bases align to TRBD1. Unmatched junction bases numbered 11, after V lost 7 bases and J lost 4 bases. This CDR3 is 15 amino acids long. Germline loops: CDR1 MDHEN, CDR2 SYDVKM. The CDR3 region is CASTSQGARLYGYTF. The CDR3 DNA sequence: TGTGCCAGCACCTCTCAGGGGGCGCGCCTCTATGGCTACACCTTC.

CDR3 region: CASSSFGSGADTQYF. The DNA for the CDR3 is TGTGCCAGCAGCTCTTTCGGTAGCGGGGCCGATACGCAGTATTTT. V is TRBV7-2 and J is TRBJ2-3, with 8 bases matching TRBD2. The CDR3 spans 15 residues. The J segment lost 6 bases and the V segment lost 4 bases, leaving 9 bases of the junction unmatched. Germline assignment: CDR1 SGHTA and CDR2 FQGNSA.

The sample holds one count of this clone. The rearrangement uses TRBV5-1 and TRBJ2-1; 14 positions agree with TRBD2. The CDR3 runs 18 residues. Germline CDR1 reads SGHRS; CDR2 reads YFSETQ. V lost 4 bases, J lost 3 bases, and 9 bases stayed unmatched. CDR3 loop: CASSPGLAGASRYNEQFF. The CDR3 coding sequence is TGCGCCAGCAGCCCGGGACTAGCGGGGGCCTCTCGCTACAATGAGCAGTTCTTC.

The count of this clone is one. This chain links TRBV28 with TRBJ2-7; D may match TRBD1 or TRBD2 (5 bases each). With 4 bases removed from V and 6 bases from J, the gap between germline ends came to 13 bases. Germline loops: CDR1 MDHEN, CDR2 SYDVKM. This CDR3 has 13 amino acids. In nucleotides, the CDR3 is TGTGCCAGCAGTTCCCCTGATGGGGGCGAGCAGTACTTC. It codes for CASSSPDGGEQYF.

This clone turned up a few times. This chain links TRBV9 with TRBJ1-1; the D is unclear. CDR3 length: 13 residues. Germline assignment: CDR1 SGDLS and CDR2 YYNGEE. Trimming took off 0 bases at V and 7 bases at J, with 10 bases between the two ends. The CDR3 loop reads CASSVDITSEAFF. The CDR3 nucleotides are TGTGCCAGCAGCGTAGATATCACCAGTGAAGCTTTCTTT. Variable domain in full (rest from reference TRBV9 and TRBJ1-1): DSGVTQTPKHLITATGQRVTLRCSPRSGDLSVYWYQQSLDQGLQFLIQYYNGEERAKGNILERFSAQQFPDLHSELNLSSLELGDSALYFCASSVDITSEAFFGQGTRLTVV.

This chain uses TRBV28 with TRBJ2-7; D is perhaps TRBD1 (6 bases). Trimming took off 6 bases at V and 9 bases at J, with 21 bases between the two ends. The CDR3 runs to 14 residues. Germline CDR1 and CDR2: MDHEN and SYDVKM. The CDR3 DNA follows: TGTGCCAGCAGCCACGGACAGACCCCCTATCCGCAGTACTTC. It encodes CASSHGQTPYPQYF.

The chain combines TRBV7-8 with TRBJ2-7, with 8 bases identical to TRBD1. Germline CDR1 SGHVS, CDR2 FQNEAQ. J lost 5 bases, V lost 7 bases, and 10 bases had no gene match. This CDR3 has 14 residues. The CDR3 protein is CASTPEGQADEQYF. In nucleotides, the CDR3 is TGTGCCAGCACCCCTGAGGGACAGGCGGACGAGCAGTACTTC.

This rearrangement joins TRBV28 to TRBJ2-3; 8 bases are shared with TRBD1. V shed 5 bases, J shed 2 bases, and the junction held 15 bases outside the gene matches. The CDR3 runs 18 residues. Germline V CDR1 and CDR2: MDHEN, SYDVKM. This chain's CDR3 is CASSPSFRGRLVTDTQYF. The CDR3 nucleotides are TGTGCCAGCAGTCCCTCCTTCAGGGGGCGCTTGGTCACAGATACGCAGTATTTT.

The chain combines TRBV7-8 with TRBJ2-7; 9 bases are shared with TRBD2. Trimming at V came to 2 bases and at J to 4 bases, leaving 12 bases not matched to a gene. Germline V gene data show CDR1 as SGHVS and CDR2 as FQNEAQ. The CDR3 has 17 residues. CDR3 sequence reads: CASSLPTLSGGYYEQYF. The CDR3 DNA follows: TGTGCCAGCAGCTTACCTACTCTAAGCGGGGGGTATTACGAGCAGTACTTC.

The gene calls are TRBV5-8 and TRBJ2-5, with D perhaps matching TRBD1 (6 bases). Trimming took off 1 base at V and 3 bases at J, with 22 bases between the two ends. The length of the CDR3 is 18 residues. CDR1 is SGHTS, CDR2 YDEGEE, per germline. DNA for the CDR3: TGTGCCAGCAGCTTGTTCGGGACATTGGGACATGGGGAAGAGACCCAGTACTTC. It is translated as CASSLFGTLGHGEETQYF.

The chain employs TRBV4-1 and TRBJ2-3, with 13 bases identical to TRBD2. V gave up 4 bases and J gave up 3 bases; unmatched junction bases: 10. Germline loops: CDR1 MGHRA, CDR2 YSYEKL. The CDR3 runs 18 residues. Written as DNA, the CDR3 is TGCGCCAGCAGCCTCGGACTCCTACTAGCGGGGGGGACAGATACGCAGTATTTT. Its protein product is CASSLGLLLAGGTDTQYF.

The V and J genes are TRBV4-3 and TRBJ1-2, with 7 nucleotides matching TRBD1. The length of the CDR3 is 15 residues. V shed 1 base and J 0 bases; nucleotides not matched to a gene: 2. Germline assignment: CDR1 LGHNA and CDR2 YSLEER. The CDR3 spells CASSQAGTANYGYTF. The CDR3 bases are TGCGCCAGCAGCCAAGCCGGGACAGCTAACTATGGCTACACCTTC.

The V and J genes are TRBV7-8 and TRBJ1-5; D remains ambiguous. The CDR3 has 17 amino acids. V lost 3 bases and J lost 0, with 15 bases in between. Germline V gene lookup returns CDR1 SGHVS and CDR2 FQNEAQ. The CDR3 spells CASSFGKGLYSNQPQHF. CDR3 bases: TGTGCCAGCAGCTTCGGGAAAGGGCTGTATAGCAATCAGCCCCAGCATTTT.

J is TRBJ1-4 and V is TRBV7-2, with unresolved D. CDR3 length equals 18 residues. V lost 2 bases and J lost 0, with 16 bases in between. Germline values: CDR1 SGHTA, CDR2 FQGNSA. The CDR3 region is CASSLTYDPVATNEKLFF. CDR3 nucleotides: TGTGCCAGCAGCTTAACATACGACCCTGTTGCAACTAATGAAAAACTGTTTTTT.

This sequence joins TRBV7-2 and TRBJ1-5; maybe TRBD1 (5 bases). The CDR3 is made up of 15 amino acids. Germline V gene data show CDR1 as SGHTA and CDR2 as FQGNSA. Trimming took off 5 bases at V and 1 base at J, with 12 bases between the two ends. The CDR3 region is CASSQGPGSNQPQHF. CDR3 DNA sequence: TGTGCCAGCAGCCAGGGCCCAGGGAGCAATCAGCCCCAGCATTTT.

The chain recombines TRBV2 with TRBJ2-1, with 10 bases lining up with TRBD2. Germline V lookup: CDR1 SNHLY, CDR2 FYNNEI. The V gene end was trimmed by 11 bases and the J gene end by 6 bases; junction bases not matched to a gene: 7. The CDR3 length is 13 residues. The CDR3 spells CAGSGGAGNEQFF. The CDR3 DNA reads as TGTGCCGGAAGCGGGGGGGCCGGCAATGAGCAGTTCTTC.

This clone appeared a few times. The chain has TRBV7-3 and TRBJ2-3; tentative D call: TRBD2 (6 bases). The CDR3 is 14 residues long. Germline V gene sequence: CDR1 SGHTA, CDR2 FQGTGA. Trimming left V 5 bases short and J 6 bases short, with 15 bases between. The CDR3 sequence is CASSTDTSSDTQYF. In nucleotides, the CDR3 is TGTGCCAGCAGCACTGACACTAGCAGCGATACGCAGTATTTT.

This chain connects TRBV2 to TRBJ2-3; TRBD1 might be the D (6 bases). CDR1 is SNHLY, CDR2 FYNNEI, per germline. CDR3 size: 15 residues. Trimming took off 7 bases at V and 0 bases at J, with 14 bases between the two ends. For the CDR3, the DNA is TGTGCCAGCATCCTTCAGGGGACAAGCACAGATACGCAGTATTTT. It translates to CASILQGTSTDTQYF.

CDR3 in amino acids: CASSRTSWGETQYF. The CDR3 DNA reads TGTGCCAGCAGCAGGACTAGCTGGGGAGAGACCCAGTACTTC. The V call is TRBV7-2, the J call TRBJ2-5, with 8 bases identical to TRBD2. With 5 bases clipped from V and 4 bases from J, the junction kept 6 bases outside the gene matches. Germline V gene data show CDR1 as SGHTA and CDR2 as FQGNSA. The CDR3 has 14 amino acids.

The V and J genes are TRBV19 and TRBJ2-5; D remains unclear. Germline values: CDR1 LNHDA, CDR2 SQIVND (reference sequence). V was clipped by 5 bases and J by 3 bases, with 19 bases between them. This CDR3 has 16 residues. The CDR3 loop reads CASSAPYSDAKETQYF. CDR3 DNA: TGTGCCAGTAGTGCCCCTTACTCCGATGCTAAAGAGACCCAGTACTTC.

This chain uses TRBV21-1 with TRBJ2-7; the table assigns TRBD1, which was not confirmed against the DNA. TRBV21-1 is a pseudogene locus. CDR3 length: 16 residues. This chain's CDR3 is CASSKERRTEIYEQYF. CDR3 bases: TGTGCCAGCAGCAAGGAGAGACGGACAGAGATCTACGAGCAGTACTTC.

The V gene is TRBV7-9, the J gene TRBJ2-5; D is undetermined. Germline V gene sequence: CDR1 SEHNR, CDR2 FQNEAQ (reference sequence). Between the trimmed V and J ends, which lost 1 base and 5 bases, there was a span of 14 bases. This CDR3 has 15 residues. This chain's CDR3 is CASSLGQFTLETQYF. Here the CDR3 DNA reads TGTGCCAGCAGCTTAGGCCAGTTCACCCTGGAGACCCAGTACTTC.

The chain combines TRBV28 with TRBJ2-7; a possible D gene is TRBD2 (5 bases). Germline V gene sequence: CDR1 MDHEN, CDR2 SYDVKM. The CDR3 length is 12 residues. The V end lost 6 bases, the J end lost 6 bases, and 12 bases lay between the germline ends. The CDR3 DNA follows: TGTGCCAGCAGCCTCCCGGGATCCGAGCAGTACTTC. Encoded protein: CASSLPGSEQYF.

The genes are TRBV15 and TRBJ1-3; D is ambiguous. The V end lost 5 bases, the J end lost 1 base, and 6 bases lay between the germline ends. This CDR3 region has 13 residues. Germline V gives CDR1 LNHNV, CDR2 YYDKDF (reference sequence). CDR3 coding DNA: TGTGCCACCAGCGGGTCATCTGGAAACACCATATATTTT. Translating gives CATSGSSGNTIYF.

The genes are TRBV18 and TRBJ1-1; the match to TRBD1 covers 8 bases. Trimming at V came to 8 bases and at J to 1 base, leaving 9 bases not matched to a gene. The CDR3 extends over 15 amino acids. The V gene's germline CDR1 is KGHSH and CDR2 LQKENI. CDR3 sequence (DNA): TGTGCCAGCCGCGGGAGACAGGGGAGGAACACTGAAGCTTTCTTT. Translating gives CASRGRQGRNTEAFF.

The chain is built from TRBV29-1 and TRBJ2-1; 9 nucleotides agree with TRBD2. Germline V gene sequence: CDR1 SQVTM, CDR2 ANQGSEA. J was trimmed by 2 bases and V by 6 bases; bases with no gene match: 8. There are 15 residues in the CDR3. CDR3 in amino acids: CSVSWSGGTYNEQFF. DNA for the CDR3: TGCAGCGTCTCGTGGAGCGGGGGGACCTACAATGAGCAGTTCTTC.

The chain carries TRBV2 and TRBJ1-2; 9 bases fit TRBD1. The CDR3 covers 15 residues. The germline V gene encodes CDR1 SNHLY and CDR2 FYNNEI. V trimming: 7 bases; J trimming: 0 bases; junction bases outside the gene matches: 6. The CDR3 is CASTSQGATNYGYTF. The DNA for the CDR3 is TGTGCCAGCACCTCACAGGGGGCGACTAACTATGGCTACACCTTC.

This chain connects TRBV10-2 to TRBJ2-5, with 11 positions matching TRBD2. The germline V gene has CDR1 WSHSY and CDR2 SAAADI. The CDR3 spans 17 residues. V lost 7 bases, J lost 4 bases, and 14 bases stayed unmatched. The CDR3, as DNA: TGCGCCAGCACCGATCTGGGGTCTAGCGGGGGGAGAGAGACCCAGTACTTC. It specifies CASTDLGSSGGRETQYF.